This TCR beta chain was recovered during a study of cytomegalovirus exposure and HLA in healthy donors. Whole-study results and caveats: In a later analysis, HLA-C alleles had the fewest associated TCRs, DRB1 alleles the most. Cytomegalovirus status was reportedly diagnosed by the classifier with high specificity and sensitivity. Specificity of a few CMV-associated chains for CMV antigens was verified in vitro.

The PCR was carried out with 60 Vbeta primers and 13 Jbeta primers. Measured with immunoSEQ multiplex PCR; TCRdb has only the in-frame clones, and not every one. The table has roughly 240,000 clones, more than 75% seen once. In the case of this clone: Its antigen remains unidentified.

V lost 1 base to trimming and J lost 6 bases; unmatched junction nucleotides: 3. The CDR3 length is 15 residues. The V gene's germline CDR1 is SGHTA and CDR2 FQGTGA. The rearrangement joins TRBV7-3 to TRBJ2-1; TRBD2 aligns across 10 bases. The sequence was collected from a middle-aged woman in good health and CMV-seropositive. Sequences were obtained from PBMCs. CDR3 region: CASSLILAGINEQFF. The CDR3 nucleotides are TGTGCCAGCAGCTTAATACTAGCGGGAATCAATGAGCAGTTCTTC.